This entry concerns a single TCR beta chain. The data stem from a study of CD8 T cells in Susac syndrome. As for the study in general: Within the sequenced Susac syndrome patient group, six exhibited active disease and fewer than 10 were in remission.

TCR beta was sequenced from blood CD8+ and CD4+ T cells. FACS was used to enrich TEMRA cells, whereas the CD8+ and CD4+ T cells were obtained by negative isolation. This CDR3 comprises 12 residues. Trimming cost V 10 bases and J 4 bases, with 14 bases left between them. From germline, CDR1 is MDHEN and CDR2 SYDVKM. An input of 0.5 to 1 ug of RNA was subjected to reverse transcription using random hexamers. TCR beta CDR3 was amplified by immunoSEQ covering 54 Vbeta and 13 Jbeta. TCRdb used MiXCR to reprocess the immunoSEQ multiplex PCR reads, holding one entry per CDR3 protein. The data show roughly 250,000 distinct CDR3 sequences, 90% to 97% seen once.

The sample comprised CD4+ T cells from PBMCs. The chain links TRBV28 to TRBJ2-7, with D tentatively TRBD1 (6 bases). The receptor was derived from a human donor with Susac syndrome. The CDR3 loop is CAITKQGYEQYF. CDR3 coding DNA: TGTGCCATCACCAAACAGGGTTACGAGCAGTACTTC. Based on the CDR3 plus reference TRBV28 and TRBJ2-7, the full variable domain is DVKVTQSSRYLVKRTGEKVFLECVQDMDHENMFWYRQDPGLGLRLIYFSYDVKMKEKGDIPEGYSVSREKKERFSLILESASTNQTSMYLCAITKQGYEQYFGPGTRLTVT.